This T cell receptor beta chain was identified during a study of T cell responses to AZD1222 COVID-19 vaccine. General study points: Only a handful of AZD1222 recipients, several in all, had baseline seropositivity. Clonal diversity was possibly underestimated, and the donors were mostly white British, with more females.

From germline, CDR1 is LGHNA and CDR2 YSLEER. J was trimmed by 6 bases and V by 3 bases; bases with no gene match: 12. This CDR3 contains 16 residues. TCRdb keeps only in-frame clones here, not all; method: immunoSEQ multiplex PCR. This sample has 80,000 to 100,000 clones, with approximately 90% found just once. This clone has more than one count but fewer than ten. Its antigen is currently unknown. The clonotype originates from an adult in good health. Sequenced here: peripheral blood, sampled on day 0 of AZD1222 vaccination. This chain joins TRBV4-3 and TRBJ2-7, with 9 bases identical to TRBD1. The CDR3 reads CASSQGTGTPLSEQYF. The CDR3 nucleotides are TGCGCCAGCAGCCAGGGGACAGGGACCCCCCTCTCCGAGCAGTACTTC.